The 19 T cell receptor beta chains in this list originate from one sample, sequenced in a study of graft-versus-host responses after intestinal transplantation. No antigen is known for these receptors. Sequencing was performed with immunoSEQ multiplex PCR; in TCRdb, only in-frame clones are kept and a portion is missing. Of tens of thousands of clones listed, 82% were seen once; the top ten hold 0.93%. This material consisted of unstimulated CD8+ T cells sorted from spleen or lymph node cells, taken before transplant. These TCRs come from a human donor who was the organ donor for an intestinal transplant.

This clone was detected only a few times. The V and J genes are TRBV10-3 and TRBJ1-4, with D hard to call. This CDR3 region has 15 residues. The germline CDR1 and CDR2 sequences are ENHRY and SYGVKD. V lost 0 bases, J lost 0 bases, and 5 bases lay in between. CDR3 amino acids: CAISESVATNEKLFF. Here the CDR3 DNA reads TGTGCCATCAGTGAGTCGGTTGCAACTAATGAAAAACTGTTTTTT.

The table lists this clone with a count of one. The chain carries TRBV19 and TRBJ2-1, with D maybe TRBD2 (5 bases). Germline V lookup: CDR1 LNHDA, CDR2 SQIVND (reference sequence). V was pared by 5 bases and J by 4 bases, with 12 bases between. This CDR3 is built from 14 residues. Here the CDR3 reads CASSLTRGYNEQFF. The CDR3, as DNA: TGTGCCAGTAGTTTAACTCGGGGATACAATGAGCAGTTCTTC.

The rearrangement joins TRBV4-3 to TRBJ1-2; TRBD1 matches at 8 bases. In germline, CDR1 is LGHNA, CDR2 YSLEER. The trim removed 1 base at V and 8 bases at J, leaving 3 bases unmatched. The CDR3 is 13 residues long. The CDR3 DNA is TGCGCCAGCAGCCAAGGGACAGGGATCGGCTACACCTTC. It yields the protein CASSQGTGIGYTF.

The rearrangement joins TRBV10-2 to TRBJ2-1; 7 bases line up with TRBD1. The germline gives CDR1 WSHSY, CDR2 SAAADI. This CDR3 is 18 amino acids long. With 6 bases clipped from V and 6 bases from J, the junction kept 20 bases outside the gene matches. The CDR3 coding sequence is TGCGCCAGCAGCGCCCCAGGGGGAGAAGAATATACACGCAATGAGCAGTTCTTC. Translated, it gives CASSAPGGEEYTRNEQFF.

This sequence joins TRBV5-3 and TRBJ2-1; 9 nucleotides agree with TRBD2. TRBV5-3 is an ORF for which the function is uncertain. The CDR3 contains 16 residues. V lost 4 bases, J lost 3 bases, and 8 bases stayed unmatched. The CDR3 bases are TGTGCCAGAAGCCAACTGGGACTAGCCTACTACAATGAGCAGTTCTTC. This gives the protein CARSQLGLAYYNEQFF.

The chain is built from TRBV7-9 and TRBJ1-4; possibly TRBD1 for D (5 bases). The CDR3 runs 16 residues. Germline V gene sequence: CDR1 SEHNR, CDR2 FQNEAQ (reference sequence). Trimming took 3 bases from V and 7 from J, leaving 18 bases between them. The CDR3 loop reads CASSFADSPQGEKLFF. The CDR3 region has the DNA TGTGCCAGCAGCTTCGCCGACAGTCCTCAAGGTGAAAAACTGTTTTTT. Full variable domain (missing parts from reference TRBV7-9 and TRBJ1-4): DTGVSQNPRHKITKRGQNVTFRCDPISEHNRLYWYRQTLGQGPEFLTYFQNEAQLEKSRLLSDRFSAERPKGSFSTLEIQRTEQGDSAMYLCASSFADSPQGEKLFFGSGTQLSVL.

This clone was picked up a small number of times. This chain joins TRBV5-4 and TRBJ2-7, with 13 positions matching TRBD2. The J segment lost 3 bases and the V segment lost 4 bases, leaving 10 bases of the junction unmatched. The CDR3 totals 17 residues. Germline V lookup: CDR1 SGHNT, CDR2 YYREEE (reference sequence). The CDR3 nucleotides read TGTGCCAGCAGCCGAGCCGGGACTAGCGGGGCTTACTACGAGCAGTACTTC. Residues: CASSRAGTSGAYYEQYF.

The chain joins TRBV18 to TRBJ1-1, with D maybe TRBD1 (6 bases). Deletions cut 8 bases from V and 10 bases from J, with 29 bases between. The CDR3 consists of 16 residues. Germline CDR1 and CDR2: KGHSH and LQKENI. The CDR3 DNA is TGTGCCAGCGGATGCTTTCGGGGACACCGTATTTCAGTAGCTTTCTTT. This encodes CASGCFRGHRISVAFF. Combining the CDR3 with reference TRBV18 and TRBJ1-1 gives the whole variable domain NAGVMQNPRHLVRRRGQEARLRCSPMKGHSHVYWYRQLPEEGLKFMVYLQKENIIDESGMPKERFSAEFPKEGPSILRIQQVVRGDSAAYFCASGCFRGHRISVAFFGQGTRLTVV.

This sequence joins TRBV5-1 and TRBJ2-1, with 13 bases that match TRBD2. V was pared by 9 bases and J by 8 bases, with 5 bases of the junction left unmatched. The CDR3 runs 13 residues. CDR1 and CDR2 (germline): SGHRS, YFSETQ. In DNA, the CDR3 is TGCGCCACCGGACTAGCGGGAGTCGATGAGCAGTTCTTC. Translated: CATGLAGVDEQFF.

The CDR3 loop reads CASSIGQGLGTDTQYF. The CDR3 region has the DNA TGTGCCAGTAGTATAGGACAGGGGCTGGGCACAGATACGCAGTATTTT. The chain uses TRBV19 and TRBJ2-3; TRBD1 matches 8 bases. The germline CDR1 and CDR2 sequences are LNHDA and SQIVND (reference sequence). The CDR3 spans 16 residues. V shed 1 base and J 1 base; nucleotides not matched to a gene: 4. The whole variable domain, filled in from reference TRBV19 and TRBJ2-3, reads DGGITQSPKYLFRKEGQNVTLSCEQNLNHDAMYWYRQDPGQGLRLIYYSQIVNDFQKGDIAEGYSVSREKKESFPLTVTSAQKNPTAFYLCASSIGQGLGTDTQYFGPGTRLTVL.

The chain has TRBV25-1 and TRBJ1-1; D is undetermined. This CDR3 spans 13 amino acids. Trimming cost V 5 bases and J 4 bases, with 11 bases left between them. CDR1 is MGHDK, CDR2 SYGVNS, per germline. CDR3 amino acids: CASSSGLITEAFF. In DNA, the CDR3 is TGTGCCAGCAGTTCGGGTTTGATCACTGAAGCTTTCTTT.

J is TRBJ2-1 and V is TRBV7-9, with 9 bases fitting TRBD2. V lost 1 base to trimming and J lost 2 bases; unmatched junction nucleotides: 0. Looked up from germline, CDR1 is SEHNR and CDR2 is FQNEAQ (reference sequence). The CDR3 covers 15 residues. This CDR3 reads CASSLGTSAYNEQFF. The DNA of the CDR3 is TGTGCCAGCAGCTTAGGGACTAGCGCCTACAATGAGCAGTTCTTC.

This clone was recorded a few times. The chain combines TRBV5-1 with TRBJ1-2; D perhaps matches TRBD1 (5 bases). This CDR3 contains 16 residues. Germline CDR1 SGHRS, CDR2 YFSETQ. V gave up 0 bases and J gave up 3 bases, with 15 bases separating them. The CDR3 loop reads CASSLVGGARDYGYTF. CDR3 sequence (DNA): TGCGCCAGCAGCTTGGTTGGAGGGGCAAGGGACTATGGCTACACCTTC. Full variable domain (remainder filled in from reference TRBV5-1 and TRBJ1-2): KAGVTQTPRYLIKTRGQQVTLSCSPISGHRSVSWYQQTPGQGLQFLFEYFSETQRNKGNFPGRFSGRQFSNSRSEMNVSTLELGDSALYLCASSLVGGARDYGYTFGSGTRLTVV.

The chain employs TRBV4-3 and TRBJ1-1, with D uncertain. Trimming took 0 bases from V and 1 from J, leaving 6 bases between them. This CDR3 contains 14 residues. The germline CDR1 and CDR2 sequences are LGHNA and YSLEER. The CDR3 DNA is TGCGCCAGCAGCCAAGAAGTCGAGAACACTGAAGCTTTCTTT. Translated: CASSQEVENTEAFF.

As for this clone: As the CDR3 is not closed by the conserved phenylalanine or tryptophan, this likely results from a read error. The chain is built from TRBV5-1 and TRBJ2-7; 9 nucleotides align to TRBD2. V gave up 3 bases and J gave up 5 bases; unmatched junction bases: 9. The length of the CDR3 is 15 residues. From germline, CDR1 is SGHRS and CDR2 YFSETQ. CDR3 amino acids: CASSSNGREGDEQYS. CDR3 DNA sequence: TGCGCCAGCAGCTCCAACGGGCGGGAGGGGGACGAGCAGTACTCC.

The genes are TRBV2 and TRBJ2-1; D possibly matches TRBD1 or TRBD2 (5 bases each). Trimming shortened V by 2 bases and J by 0 bases, and 11 bases separated the two germline ends. Looked up from germline, CDR1 is SNHLY and CDR2 is FYNNEI. The CDR3 has 16 amino acids. CDR3 coding DNA: TGTGCCAGCAGTGAATGGGGGATAAGCTCCTACAATGAGCAGTTCTTC. Its protein product is CASSEWGISSYNEQFF.

The chain employs TRBV5-5 and TRBJ1-5; 9 bases agree with TRBD1. The CDR3 consists of 15 residues. Germline trimming cut 1 base from V and 5 bases from J; bases unmatched to any gene: 4. CDR1 and CDR2 from the germline V gene are SGHKS and YYEKEE (reference sequence). DNA of the CDR3: TGTGCCAGCAGCTTGATACAGGGGGCTTATCAGCCCCAGCATTTT. Amino acids: CASSLIQGAYQPQHF. The variable domain in full, completed from reference TRBV5-5 and TRBJ1-5, reads DAGVTQSPTHLIKTRGQQVTLRCSPISGHKSVSWYQQVLGQGPQFIFQYYEKEERGRGNFPDRFSARQFPNYSSELNVNALLLGDSALYLCASSLIQGAYQPQHFGDGTRLSIL.

This rearrangement joins TRBV27 to TRBJ1-1; 10 bases are shared with TRBD1. The germline CDR1 and CDR2 sequences are MNHEY and SMNVEV (reference sequence). The CDR3 spans 15 residues. The V gene end was trimmed by 5 bases and the J gene end by 6 bases; junction bases not matched to a gene: 9. CDR3 sequence: CASSIATGGTSEAFF. CDR3 bases: TGTGCCAGCAGTATCGCGACAGGGGGCACGTCTGAAGCTTTCTTT.

The chain carries TRBV2 and TRBJ1-1, with a weak D call TRBD1 (6 bases). V was pared by 7 bases and J by 4 bases, with 10 bases between. Germline assignment: CDR1 SNHLY and CDR2 FYNNEI. This CDR3 is 12 amino acids long. This chain's CDR3 is CASIEDSTEAFF. The CDR3 DNA follows: TGTGCCAGCATCGAGGACAGCACTGAAGCTTTCTTT.